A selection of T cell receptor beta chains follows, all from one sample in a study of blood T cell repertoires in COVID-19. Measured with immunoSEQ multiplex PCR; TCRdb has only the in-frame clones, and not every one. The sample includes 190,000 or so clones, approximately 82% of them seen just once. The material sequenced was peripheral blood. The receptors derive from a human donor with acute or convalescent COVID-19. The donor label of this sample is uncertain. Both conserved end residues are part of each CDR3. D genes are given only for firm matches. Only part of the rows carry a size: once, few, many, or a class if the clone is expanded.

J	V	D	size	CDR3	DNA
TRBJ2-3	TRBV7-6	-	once	CASSLASVGGDTQYF	TGTGCCAGCAGCTTAGCTTCGGTTGGAGGCGATACGCAGTATTTT
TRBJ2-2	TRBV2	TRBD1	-	CASSETGGTGELFF	TGTGCCAGCAGTGAGACAGGGGGCACCGGGGAGCTGTTTTTT
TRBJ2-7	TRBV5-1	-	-	CASSLPSYEQYF	TGCGCCAGCAGCTTGCCCAGCTACGAGCAGTACTTC
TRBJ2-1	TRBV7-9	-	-	CASSYERTGLDEQFF	TGTGCCAGCAGCTATGAACGAACAGGGCTCGATGAGCAGTTCTTC
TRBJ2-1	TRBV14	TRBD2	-	CASSRRLAGENEQFF	TGTGCCAGCAGCCGTCGACTAGCGGGAGAGAATGAGCAGTTCTTC
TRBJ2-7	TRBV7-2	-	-	CASSPTGQQSYEQYF	TGTGCCAGCAGCCCCACCGGACAACAGTCCTACGAGCAGTACTTC
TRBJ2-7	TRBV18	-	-	CASSPETGNYEQYF	TGTGCCAGCTCCCCGGAAACAGGGAACTACGAGCAGTACTTC
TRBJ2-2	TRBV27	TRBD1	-	CASGYRGQVTGELFF	TGTGCCAGCGGTTACAGGGGGCAAGTCACCGGGGAGCTGTTTTTT
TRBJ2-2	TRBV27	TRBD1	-	CASRRGQANTGELFF	TGTGCCAGCAGGCGGGGACAGGCTAACACCGGGGAGCTGTTTTTT
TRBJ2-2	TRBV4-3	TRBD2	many	CASSQDLLAGVTGELFF	TGCGCCAGCAGCCAAGATCTACTAGCGGGAGTGACCGGGGAGCTGTTTTTT
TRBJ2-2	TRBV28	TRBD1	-	CASSHRDRGAGELFF	TGTGCCAGCAGTCACCGGGACAGGGGGGCCGGGGAGCTGTTTTTT
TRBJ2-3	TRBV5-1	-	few	CASAYGGSTDTQYF	TGCGCCAGCGCCTATGGGGGCAGCACAGATACGCAGTATTTT
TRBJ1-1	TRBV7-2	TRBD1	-	CASSLSGQGRGEAFF	TGTGCCAGCAGCTTGTCGGGACAGGGGAGAGGTGAAGCTTTCTTT
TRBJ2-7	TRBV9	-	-	CASSVSPLSVREQYF	TGTGCCAGCAGCGTATCCCCCCTTAGCGTACGAGAGCAGTACTTC
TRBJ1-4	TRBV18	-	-	CASSPPGSTNEKLFF	TGTGCCAGCTCACCCCCGGGATCAACTAATGAAAAACTGTTTTTT
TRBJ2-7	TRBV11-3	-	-	CASSLGLAYEQYF	TGTGCCAGCAGCTTAGGGTTAGCGTACGAGCAGTACTTC
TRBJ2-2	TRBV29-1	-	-	CSVEDLTSNTGELFF	TGCAGCGTTGAAGATCTGACTTCGAACACCGGGGAGCTGTTTTTT
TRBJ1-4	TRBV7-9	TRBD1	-	CASSLGLRGPANEKLFF	TGTGCCAGCAGCTTAGGACTTAGGGGGCCAGCTAATGAAAAACTGTTTTTT
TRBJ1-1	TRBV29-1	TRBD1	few	CSAAQGWDTEAFF	TGCAGCGCGGCACAGGGGTGGGACACTGAAGCTTTCTTT